This entry features one T cell receptor (beta chain) sequence. It lacks a known antigen. Base qualities are not provided; no much larger clone lies one nucleotide away. TCRbeta CDR3 regions were amplified from genomic DNA by means of the immunoSEQ Assay, a bias-controlled multiplex PCR. The paper's data handling went like this. Within the assay, amplification of reference gene primers was used to estimate how many nucleated cells each sample contained. Sequence reads were collapsed and filtered to measure the absolute abundance of every unique TCRbeta CDR3 rearrangement. Productive Simpson clonality was computed per sample as the square root of Simpson's diversity index over productive rearrangements. Sourced from immuneACCESS, this table was stored by TCRdb with only in-frame sequences that have V and J called. A share of the clones is absent; for the studies checked, an unresolved V gene accounts for under half, and the remainder has no known explanation. V, J and clone size are those of that table, while D and trimming were read from the DNA. Recorded for this sample are roughly 80,000 clones; about four fifths of them occurred a single time. The top ten clones comprise 9% of the sample.

This sample is drawn from a study of blood T cell repertoires in COVID-19 (TCRdb year 2020). Regarding the research as a whole: Collaborator samples came from the United States, Italy and Spain and covered acute and convalescent phases of COVID-19. The prospective study material was composed of cDNA or gDNA derived from T cells, B-cell-depleted T cells, or PBMCs. The dataset comprised deeply sampled blood TCRbeta repertoires from subjects exposed to, actively infected with, or recovered from COVID-19. The repertoires were released in a freely available public database intended as a resource for research on the immune response to SARS-CoV-2. Samples came from the ongoing ImmuneRACE study (first 160 participants) plus 1,254 subjects from 6 global collaborators. A de-identified subject ID, COVID-19 status, age in years and sex were almost always included in the sample metadata. HLA class I and class II types, where available, came from metadata supplied by the sample provider rather than from assay-based typing.

Taken from cysteine to phenylalanine, the CDR3 has 17 residues. The read is trimmed to its CDR3 DNA, 51 bases read in frame from base 1. CDR1 and CDR2, looked up from the germline V gene, are SGHRS and YFSETQ. V ends up 0 bases short and J 0 bases short, with an unmatched junction base count of 9. The collaborating institutions used their own protocols to collect whole blood in K2EDTA tubes. For TCRbeta analysis, collaborator samples were shipped as frozen whole blood, as isolated PBMCs, or as DNA extracted from either sample type. Here is what the overall study found, with its caveats: The amount of clinical and demographic metadata varied by source and participant and was provided uncurated.

The TCR was taken from a human donor in a cohort sampled during active COVID-19. The sample was peripheral blood. The sequence is built from TRBV5-1 and TRBJ2-7; 7 middle bases align to TRBD1. This receptor has the CDR3 CASSLVGDSQSSYEQYF. The DNA sequence reads TGCGCCAGCAGCTTGGTTGGGGACAGTCAAAGCTCCTACGAGCAGTACTTC.